The clone carrying this TCR beta chain was counted once. Its specificity is unknown. The data were taken from a study of cytomegalovirus exposure and HLA in healthy donors. Whole-study results and caveats: The Asian-associated ancestry cluster reportedly had fewer N-insertions than the approximately 670-donor mean in a later analysis. As a later analysis showed, a missense DCLRE1C variant was linked to trimming of TCR beta V- and J-genes.

V was trimmed by 0 bases and J by 9 bases, leaving 9 bases between them. The CDR3 contains 14 residues. The germline gives CDR1 MNHNY, CDR2 SVGAGI (reference sequence). Primers included in the PCR were 60 Vbeta and 13 Jbeta primers. Clones were sequenced by immunoSEQ multiplex PCR, and TCRdb holds only the in-frame ones, with some missing. The sample lists about 130,000 clones; about three quarters were seen once. This receptor was identified in a human donor in good health. Material for sequencing was PBMCs. This chain connects TRBV6-6 to TRBJ1-6; D gene ambiguous. The CDR3 nucleotides are TGTGCCAGCAGTTACTCGTTCTCGGGTTCACCCCTCCACTTT. This translates into CASSYSFSGSPLHF.